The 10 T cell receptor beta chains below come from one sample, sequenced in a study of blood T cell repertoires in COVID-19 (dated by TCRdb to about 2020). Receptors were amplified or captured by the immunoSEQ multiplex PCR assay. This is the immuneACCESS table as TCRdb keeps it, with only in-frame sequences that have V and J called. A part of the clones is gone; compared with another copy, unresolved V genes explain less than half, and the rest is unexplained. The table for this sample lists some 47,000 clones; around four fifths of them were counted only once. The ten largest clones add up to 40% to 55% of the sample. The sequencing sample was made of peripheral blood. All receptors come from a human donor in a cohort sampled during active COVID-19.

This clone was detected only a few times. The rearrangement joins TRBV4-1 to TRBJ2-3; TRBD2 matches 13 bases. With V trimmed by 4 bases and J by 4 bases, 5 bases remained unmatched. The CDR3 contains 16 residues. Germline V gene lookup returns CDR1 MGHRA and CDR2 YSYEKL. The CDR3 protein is CASSPRTSGGPDTQYF. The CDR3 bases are TGCGCCAGCAGCCCTCGGACTAGCGGGGGCCCAGATACGCAGTATTTT.

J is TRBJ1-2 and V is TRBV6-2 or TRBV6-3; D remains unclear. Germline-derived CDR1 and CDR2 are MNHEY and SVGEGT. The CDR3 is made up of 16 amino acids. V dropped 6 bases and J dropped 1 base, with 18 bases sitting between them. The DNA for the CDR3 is TGTGCCAGCAGCCACGACACAGAGCCATTTAACTATGGCTACACCTTC. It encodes CASSHDTEPFNYGYTF.

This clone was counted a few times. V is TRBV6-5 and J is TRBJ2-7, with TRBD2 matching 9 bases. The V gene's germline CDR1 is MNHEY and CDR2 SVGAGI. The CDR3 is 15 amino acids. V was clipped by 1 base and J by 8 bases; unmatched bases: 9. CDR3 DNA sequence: TGTGCCAGCAGTTACTATCGCGGGGGGGCGGGGCAGCAGTACGTC. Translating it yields CASSYYRGGAGQQYV.

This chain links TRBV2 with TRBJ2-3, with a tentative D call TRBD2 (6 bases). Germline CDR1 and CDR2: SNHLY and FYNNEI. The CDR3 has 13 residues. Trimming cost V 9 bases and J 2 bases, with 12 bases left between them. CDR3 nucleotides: TGTGCCAGGGGAGGTAGCGACACAGATACGCAGTATTTT. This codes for CARGGSDTDTQYF.

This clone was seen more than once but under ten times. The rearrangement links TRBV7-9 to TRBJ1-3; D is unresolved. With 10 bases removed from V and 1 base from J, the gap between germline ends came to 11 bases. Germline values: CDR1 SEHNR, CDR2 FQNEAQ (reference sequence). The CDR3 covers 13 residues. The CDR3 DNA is TGTGCCACCGCGCAGGTATCTGGAAACACCATATATTTT. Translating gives CATAQVSGNTIYF.

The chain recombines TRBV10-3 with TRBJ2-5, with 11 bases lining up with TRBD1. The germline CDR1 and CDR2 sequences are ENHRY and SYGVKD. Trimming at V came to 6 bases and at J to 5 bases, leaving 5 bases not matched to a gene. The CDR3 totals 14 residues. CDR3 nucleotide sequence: TGTGCCATCAGCTTGGACAGGGGGCCTGAGACCCAGTACTTC. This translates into CAISLDRGPETQYF.

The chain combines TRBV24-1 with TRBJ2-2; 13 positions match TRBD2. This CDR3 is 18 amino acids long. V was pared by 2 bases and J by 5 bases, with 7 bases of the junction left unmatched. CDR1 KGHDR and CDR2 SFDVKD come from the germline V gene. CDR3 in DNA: TGTGCCACCAGTGATTCCTTCGGGACTAGCGGGGCTACCGGGGAGCTGTTTTTT. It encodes CATSDSFGTSGATGELFF.

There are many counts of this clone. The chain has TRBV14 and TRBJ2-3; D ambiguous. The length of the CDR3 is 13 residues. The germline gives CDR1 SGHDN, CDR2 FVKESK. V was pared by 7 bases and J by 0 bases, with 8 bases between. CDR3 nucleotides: TGTGCCAGCAATCGGTTTAGCACAGATACGCAGTATTTT. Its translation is CASNRFSTDTQYF.

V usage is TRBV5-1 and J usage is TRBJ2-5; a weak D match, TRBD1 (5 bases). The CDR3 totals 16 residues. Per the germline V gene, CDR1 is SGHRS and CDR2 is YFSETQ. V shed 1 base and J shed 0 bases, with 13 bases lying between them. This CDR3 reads CASSLRGRNNQETQYF. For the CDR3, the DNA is TGCGCCAGCAGCTTGAGGGGTCGGAATAACCAAGAGACCCAGTACTTC.

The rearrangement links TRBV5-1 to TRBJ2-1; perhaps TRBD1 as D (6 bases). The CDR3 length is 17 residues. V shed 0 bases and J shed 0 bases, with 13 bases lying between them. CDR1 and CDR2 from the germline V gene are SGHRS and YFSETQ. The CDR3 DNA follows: TGCGCCAGCAGCTTGGGTCTGAGGGGGAGCTCCTACAATGAGCAGTTCTTC. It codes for CASSLGLRGSSYNEQFF.